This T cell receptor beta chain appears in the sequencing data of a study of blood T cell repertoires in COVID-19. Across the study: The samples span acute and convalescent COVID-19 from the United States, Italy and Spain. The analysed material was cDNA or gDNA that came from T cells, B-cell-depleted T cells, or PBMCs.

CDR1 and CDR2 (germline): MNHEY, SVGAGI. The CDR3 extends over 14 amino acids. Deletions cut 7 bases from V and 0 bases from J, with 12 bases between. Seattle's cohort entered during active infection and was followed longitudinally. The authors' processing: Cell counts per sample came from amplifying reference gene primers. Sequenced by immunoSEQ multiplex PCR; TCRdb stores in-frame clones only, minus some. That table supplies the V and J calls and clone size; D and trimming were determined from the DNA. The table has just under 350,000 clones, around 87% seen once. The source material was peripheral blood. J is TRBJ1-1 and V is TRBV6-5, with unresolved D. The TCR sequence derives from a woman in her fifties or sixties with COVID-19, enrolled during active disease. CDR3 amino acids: CASIRVSVNTEAFF. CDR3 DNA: TGTGCCAGCATTAGGGTTAGCGTGAACACTGAAGCTTTCTTT.